Listed here are 3 T cell receptor beta chains from one sample, sequenced in a study of T-cell reconstitution after alpha-beta-depleted transplantation in children (dated by TCRdb to the mid-2010s). The label giving this sample's treatment or condition can be read as: allogeneic hematopoietic cell transplantation with graft depleted of TCRalphabeta T cells and CD19 B cells. Library construction relied on PCR. Instrument used: Illumina HiSeq 2500. TCR libraries were prepared with molecular barcoding, using unique molecular identifiers to normalize TCRbeta repertoire quantification. TCRdb cleaned the public reads at Q25 with fastp, built clones with MiXCR and kept in-frame beta chains. When rows share a CDR3 protein, they turn into one entry using the most common DNA and genes. The sample has approximately 290,000 distinct CDR3 sequences on record, more than 9% of them singletons. The ten largest make up about 20% of the sample.

The source material was peripheral blood, sampled 180 days after TCRalphabeta/CD19-depleted stem cell transplant. All receptors come from a male patient under 10 years old who had a stem cell transplant for chronic granulomatous disease, so the T cells may come from the graft donor.

This clonotype turned up a few times. This chain links TRBV19 with TRBJ2-7; the match to TRBD1 covers 7 bases. Trimming removed 5 bases from V and 5 bases from J; junction bases left unmatched: 6. Per germline, CDR1 LNHDA and CDR2 SQIVND (reference sequence). This CDR3 has 13 residues. The CDR3 nucleotides are TGTGCCAGTAGTGCCTTACAGGGGAACGAGCAGTACTTC. Residues: CASSALQGNEQYF.

This clonotype showed up many times. The chain carries TRBV5-1 and TRBJ1-2; 7 nucleotides line up with TRBD1. Unmatched junction bases numbered 13, after V lost 2 bases and J lost 3 bases. Germline CDR1 reads SGHRS; CDR2 reads YFSETQ. This CDR3 comprises 17 residues. This CDR3 reads CASSLAHDRVVDYGYTF. DNA of the CDR3: TGCGCCAGCAGCTTAGCCCATGACAGGGTAGTTGACTATGGCTACACCTTC.

In this sample, this clonotype turned up many times. This chain links TRBV12-3 or TRBV12-4 with TRBJ2-1, with 7 bases lining up with TRBD2. V dropped 2 bases and J dropped 8; count of bases not matched to a gene: 9. CDR3 length: 15 residues. The CDR3 bases are TGTGCCAGCAGTTTAATTCTGACTAGCAGGCATGAGCAGTTCTTC. Its protein product is CASSLILTSRHEQFF.